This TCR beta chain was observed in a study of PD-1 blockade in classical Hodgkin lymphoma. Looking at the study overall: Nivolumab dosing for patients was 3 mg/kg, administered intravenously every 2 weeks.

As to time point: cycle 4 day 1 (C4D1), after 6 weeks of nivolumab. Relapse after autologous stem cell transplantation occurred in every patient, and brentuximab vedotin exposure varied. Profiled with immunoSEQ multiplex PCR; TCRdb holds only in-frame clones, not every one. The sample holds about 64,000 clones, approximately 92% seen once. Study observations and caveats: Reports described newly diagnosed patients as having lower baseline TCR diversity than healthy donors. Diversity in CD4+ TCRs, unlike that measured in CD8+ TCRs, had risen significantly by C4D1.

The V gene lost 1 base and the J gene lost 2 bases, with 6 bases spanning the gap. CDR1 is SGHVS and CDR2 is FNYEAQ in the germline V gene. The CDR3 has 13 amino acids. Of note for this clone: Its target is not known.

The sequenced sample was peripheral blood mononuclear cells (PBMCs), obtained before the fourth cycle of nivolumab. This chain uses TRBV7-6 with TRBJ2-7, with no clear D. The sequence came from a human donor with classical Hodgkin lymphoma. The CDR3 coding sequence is TGTGCCAGCAGCTTAGAACCCACCTACGAGCAGTACTTC. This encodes CASSLEPTYEQYF.